Following are 18 T cell receptor beta chains from one sample sequenced in a study of blood T cell repertoires in COVID-19. TCRdb's copy holds only in-frame clones and misses some; the assay was immunoSEQ multiplex PCR. The top ten hold 3% of the sample, which has a few hundred thousand clones, 65% to 85% seen once. Sequencing used peripheral blood. The source of these receptors is a woman in her 30s who had recovered from COVID-19.

This clone was counted only a few times. The CDR3 DNA reads TGTGCCAGCAGCCGACAGGGAGCGGAGCCCCAGCATTTT. Its protein is CASSRQGAEPQHF. This chain connects TRBV3-1 (or the pseudogene TRBV3-2) to TRBJ1-5, with TRBD1 matching over 7 bases. Per the germline V gene, CDR1 is LGHDT and CDR2 is YNNKEL (reference sequence). Trimming cost V 4 bases and J 8 bases; bases outside gene matches: 5. The CDR3 runs to 13 residues.

This chain joins TRBV7-9 and TRBJ2-7; D perhaps matches TRBD1 (5 bases). Trimming shortened V by 1 base and J by 1 base, and 17 bases separated the two germline ends. This CDR3 has 17 amino acids. Germline V CDR1 and CDR2: SEHNR, FQNEAQ (reference sequence). CDR3: CASSLGSSGWASYEQYF. CDR3 DNA: TGTGCCAGCAGCTTAGGGTCTTCAGGGTGGGCATCCTACGAGCAGTACTTC.

The genes are TRBV9 and TRBJ2-2; weak D call: TRBD2 (6 bases). Germline V gene lookup returns CDR1 SGDLS and CDR2 YYNGEE. The CDR3 loop spans 16 amino acids. V gave up 1 base and J gave up 0 bases, with 10 bases separating them. CDR3 DNA: TGTGCCAGCAGCGTATCGGGAGCAGCGAACACCGGGGAGCTGTTTTTT. Residues: CASSVSGAANTGELFF.

V is TRBV5-1 and J is TRBJ2-5; 12 nucleotides align to TRBD2. CDR1 is SGHRS, CDR2 YFSETQ, per germline. The CDR3 sequence is 14 residues long. Trimming at V came to 7 bases and at J to 2 bases, leaving 3 bases not matched to a gene. CDR3 loop: CASRGLAGQETQYF. The CDR3 region has the DNA TGCGCCAGCCGCGGACTAGCGGGGCAAGAGACCCAGTACTTC.

The V gene is TRBV12-3 or TRBV12-4, the J gene TRBJ2-7, with D perhaps matching TRBD1 (6 bases). V shed 8 bases and J shed 2 bases, with 10 bases lying between them. The CDR3 extends over 12 amino acids. CDR3 nucleotide sequence: TGTGCCAGCCAGGGGACCCCCTACGAGCAGTACTTC. Translated: CASQGTPYEQYF.

The V gene is TRBV6-5, the J gene TRBJ2-1, with D perhaps TRBD2 (6 bases). Trimming removed 0 bases at V and 7 bases at J, with 10 bases between. This CDR3 contains 14 residues. Germline CDR1 MNHEY, CDR2 SVGAGI. The CDR3 DNA is TGTGCCAGCAGTTACTCACTGGCGGGGAATGAGCAGTTCTTC. Protein sequence: CASSYSLAGNEQFF.

The chain recombines TRBV29-1 with TRBJ1-2; 10 nucleotides match TRBD1. J lost 3 bases, V lost 6 bases, and 7 bases had no gene match. Germline CDR1 is SQVTM and CDR2 is ANQGSEA. The CDR3 loop spans 14 amino acids. The CDR3 coding sequence is TGCAGCGTGGGGACAGGGGACCTACACTATGGCTACACCTTC. Translation: CSVGTGDLHYGYTF.

This chain uses TRBV7-9 with TRBJ2-1, with a weak D call TRBD1 (5 bases). Trimming cost V 1 base and J 6 bases, with 10 bases left between them. This CDR3 contains 14 residues. CDR1 is SEHNR, CDR2 FQNEAQ, per germline (reference sequence). The CDR3 region is CASSLGRVSNEQFF. The CDR3 DNA reads TGTGCCAGCAGCTTAGGCAGGGTGAGCAATGAGCAGTTCTTC.

This clone was observed a handful of times. The rearrangement uses TRBV4-1 and TRBJ2-2; tentatively, D is TRBD1 (5 bases). From germline, CDR1 is MGHRA and CDR2 YSYEKL. This CDR3 is built from 14 residues. V lost 3 bases, J lost 4 bases, and 9 bases lay in between. The CDR3 loop reads CASSQGRVTGELFF. Written as DNA, the CDR3 is TGCGCCAGCAGCCAGGGCAGGGTCACCGGGGAGCTGTTTTTT.

DNA of the CDR3: TGTGCCATCAGTGACCCCCGCTCCTACGAGCAGTACTTC. It codes for CAISDPRSYEQYF. This rearrangement joins TRBV10-3 to TRBJ2-7; D gene uncertain. Trimming left V 3 bases short and J 0 bases short, with 6 bases between. Germline lookup yields CDR1 ENHRY and CDR2 SYGVKD. CDR3 length: 13 amino acids.

The CDR3 loop reads CASSSPGQGVFETQYF. For the CDR3, the DNA is TGTGCCAGCAGCTCACCCGGACAGGGGGTTTTCGAGACCCAGTACTTC. The V gene is TRBV7-9, the J gene TRBJ2-5; TRBD1 matches at 10 bases. The germline V gene has CDR1 SEHNR and CDR2 FQNEAQ (reference sequence). This CDR3 is 16 amino acids long. J was trimmed by 5 bases and V by 4 bases; bases with no gene match: 10.

This chain joins TRBV25-1 and TRBJ2-3; D possibly corresponds to TRBD1 (7 bases). Germline CDR1 is MGHDK and CDR2 is SYGVNS. This CDR3 spans 16 amino acids. The V end lost 2 bases, the J end lost 3 bases, and 15 bases lay between the germline ends. The CDR3 reads CASSEGRGDGTDTQYF. The CDR3 DNA reads TGTGCCAGCAGTGAAGGCAGGGGGGATGGGACAGATACGCAGTATTTT.

This chain connects TRBV2 to TRBJ2-5; 11 positions match TRBD1. The CDR3 runs 15 residues. CDR1 SNHLY and CDR2 FYNNEI come from the germline V gene. The trim removed 2 bases at V and 7 bases at J, leaving 6 bases unmatched. CDR3 DNA: TGTGCCAGCAGTGAATTTGGGGACAGGGGGGTGACCCAGTACTTC. It yields the protein CASSEFGDRGVTQYF.

This clone occurred once. CDR3 in DNA: TGTGCCAGCTCTCTTACAGGGAAGGGAAACACCTTC. Protein: CASSLTGKGNTF. V and J are TRBV18 and TRBJ1-2, with a tentative D call TRBD1 (6 bases). CDR3 length: 12 residues. Germline CDR1 KGHSH, CDR2 LQKENI. The V end lost 6 bases, the J end lost 12 bases, and 17 bases lay between the germline ends.

This clone was detected once. The rearrangement joins TRBV4-1 to TRBJ2-3, with D tentatively TRBD1 (7 bases). Between the trimmed V and J ends, which lost 4 bases and 2 bases, there was a span of 16 bases. Germline CDR1 MGHRA, CDR2 YSYEKL. The CDR3 sequence is 16 residues long. The CDR3 DNA follows: TGCGCCAGCAGCCGGGACTCGGGACAGTTCACAGATACGCAGTATTTT. This encodes CASSRDSGQFTDTQYF.

The gene calls are TRBV18 and TRBJ2-7; weak D call: TRBD2 (6 bases). The V end lost 3 bases, the J end lost 4 bases, and 13 bases lay between the germline ends. Germline CDR1 reads KGHSH; CDR2 reads LQKENI. CDR3 size: 14 residues. The CDR3 coding sequence is TGTGCCAGCTCACCTCCTAGCGACAAGTACGAGCAGTACTTC. As protein: CASSPPSDKYEQYF.

V gene TRBV6-5 combines with J gene TRBJ2-2; no clear D. Trimming took 3 bases from V and 5 from J, leaving 4 bases between them. Germline CDR1 MNHEY, CDR2 SVGAGI. The CDR3 runs to 12 residues. CDR3 region: CASSYSTGELFF. In DNA form, the CDR3 reads TGTGCCAGCAGTTATAGTACCGGGGAGCTGTTTTTT.

This sequence joins TRBV6-2 or TRBV6-3 and TRBJ2-5; the D gene is possibly TRBD2 (5 bases). Trimming took off 0 bases at V and 4 bases at J, with 18 bases between the two ends. Germline V gives CDR1 MNHEY, CDR2 SVGEGT. The CDR3 is 17 residues long. The CDR3 here is CASSYSFPGRAGETQYF. CDR3 in DNA: TGTGCCAGCAGTTACTCGTTTCCGGGAAGGGCAGGAGAGACCCAGTACTTC.